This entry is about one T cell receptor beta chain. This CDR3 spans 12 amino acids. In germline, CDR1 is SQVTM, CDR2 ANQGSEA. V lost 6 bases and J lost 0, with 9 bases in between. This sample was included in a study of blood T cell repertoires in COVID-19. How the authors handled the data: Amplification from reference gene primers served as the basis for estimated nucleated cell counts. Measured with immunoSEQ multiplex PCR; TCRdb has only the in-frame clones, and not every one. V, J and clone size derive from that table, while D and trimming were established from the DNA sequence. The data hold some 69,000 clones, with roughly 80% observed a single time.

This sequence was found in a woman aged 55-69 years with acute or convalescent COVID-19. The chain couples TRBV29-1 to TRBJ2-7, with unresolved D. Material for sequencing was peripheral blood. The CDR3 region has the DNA TGCAGCGTGTCCGTTAGCTCCTACGAGCAGTACTTC. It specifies CSVSVSSYEQYF.